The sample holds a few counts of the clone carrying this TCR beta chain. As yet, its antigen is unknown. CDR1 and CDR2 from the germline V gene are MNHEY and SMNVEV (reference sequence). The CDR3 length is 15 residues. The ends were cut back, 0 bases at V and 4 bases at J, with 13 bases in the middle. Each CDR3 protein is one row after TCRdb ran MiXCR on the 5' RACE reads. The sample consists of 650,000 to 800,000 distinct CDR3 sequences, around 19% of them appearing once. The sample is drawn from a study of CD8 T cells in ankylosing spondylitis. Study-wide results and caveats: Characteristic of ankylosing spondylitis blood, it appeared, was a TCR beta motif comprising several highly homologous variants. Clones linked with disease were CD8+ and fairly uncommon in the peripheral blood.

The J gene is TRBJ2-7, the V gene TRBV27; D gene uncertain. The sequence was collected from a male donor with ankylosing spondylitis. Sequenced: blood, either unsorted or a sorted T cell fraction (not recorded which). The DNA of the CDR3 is TGTGCCAGCAGTTTATCGAGTCAGCTACCTTACGAGCAGTACTTC. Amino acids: CASSLSSQLPYEQYF.